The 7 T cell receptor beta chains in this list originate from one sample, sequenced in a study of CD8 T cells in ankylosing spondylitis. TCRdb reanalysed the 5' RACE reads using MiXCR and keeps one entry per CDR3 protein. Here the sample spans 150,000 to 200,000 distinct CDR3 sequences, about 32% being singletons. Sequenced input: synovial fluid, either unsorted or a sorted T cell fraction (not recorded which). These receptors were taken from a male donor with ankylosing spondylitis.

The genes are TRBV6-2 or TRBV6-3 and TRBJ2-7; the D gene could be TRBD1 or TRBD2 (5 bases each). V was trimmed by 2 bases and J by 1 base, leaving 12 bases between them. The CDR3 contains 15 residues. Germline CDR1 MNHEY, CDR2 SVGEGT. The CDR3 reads CASSYLGRPSYEQYF. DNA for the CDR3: TGTGCCAGCAGTTACCTGGGACGCCCTTCCTACGAGCAGTACTTC.

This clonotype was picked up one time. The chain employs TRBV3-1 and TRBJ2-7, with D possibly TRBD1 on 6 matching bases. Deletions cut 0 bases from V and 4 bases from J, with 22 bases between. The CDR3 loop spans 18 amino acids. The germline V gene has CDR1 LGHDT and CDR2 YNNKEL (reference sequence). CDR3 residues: CASSQDFFITKGEYEQYF. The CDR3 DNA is TGTGCCAGCAGCCAAGATTTTTTTATCACAAAGGGGGAATACGAGCAGTACTTC.

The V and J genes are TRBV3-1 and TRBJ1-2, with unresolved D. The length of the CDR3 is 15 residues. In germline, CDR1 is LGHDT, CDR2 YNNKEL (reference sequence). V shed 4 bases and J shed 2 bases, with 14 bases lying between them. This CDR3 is CASSLSRGRNYGYTF. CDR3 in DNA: TGTGCCAGCAGCCTCTCCAGAGGGCGGAACTATGGCTACACCTTC.

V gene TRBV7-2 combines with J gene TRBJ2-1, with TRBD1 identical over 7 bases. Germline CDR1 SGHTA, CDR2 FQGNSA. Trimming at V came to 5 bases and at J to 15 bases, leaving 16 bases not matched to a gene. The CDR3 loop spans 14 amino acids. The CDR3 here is CASSPGAGGTPPFF. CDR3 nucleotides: TGTGCCAGCAGCCCAGGGGCAGGGGGTACCCCCCCGTTCTTC.

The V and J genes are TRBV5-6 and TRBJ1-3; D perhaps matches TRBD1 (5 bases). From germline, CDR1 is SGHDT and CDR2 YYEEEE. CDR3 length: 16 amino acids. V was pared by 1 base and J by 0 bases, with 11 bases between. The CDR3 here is CASSLPTGFSGNTIYF. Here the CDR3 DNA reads TGTGCCAGCAGCTTGCCTACAGGATTCTCTGGAAACACCATATATTTT.

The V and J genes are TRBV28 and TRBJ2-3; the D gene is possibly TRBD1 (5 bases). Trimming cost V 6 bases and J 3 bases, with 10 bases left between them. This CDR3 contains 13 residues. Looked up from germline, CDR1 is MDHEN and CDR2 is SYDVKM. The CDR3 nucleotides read TGTGCCAGCAGATCCCACAGGACAGATACGCAGTATTTT. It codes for CASRSHRTDTQYF. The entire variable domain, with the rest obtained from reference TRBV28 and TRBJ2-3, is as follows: DVKVTQSSRYLVKRTGEKVFLECVQDMDHENMFWYRQDPGLGLRLIYFSYDVKMKEKGDIPEGYSVSREKKERFSLILESASTNQTSMYLCASRSHRTDTQYFGPGTRLTVL.

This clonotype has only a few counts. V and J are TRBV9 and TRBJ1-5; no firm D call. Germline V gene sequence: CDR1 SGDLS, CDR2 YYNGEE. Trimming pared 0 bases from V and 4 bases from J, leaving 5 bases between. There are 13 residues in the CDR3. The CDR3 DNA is TGTGCCAGCAGCGTAGTCCCAAATCAGCCCCAGCATTTT. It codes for CASSVVPNQPQHF.